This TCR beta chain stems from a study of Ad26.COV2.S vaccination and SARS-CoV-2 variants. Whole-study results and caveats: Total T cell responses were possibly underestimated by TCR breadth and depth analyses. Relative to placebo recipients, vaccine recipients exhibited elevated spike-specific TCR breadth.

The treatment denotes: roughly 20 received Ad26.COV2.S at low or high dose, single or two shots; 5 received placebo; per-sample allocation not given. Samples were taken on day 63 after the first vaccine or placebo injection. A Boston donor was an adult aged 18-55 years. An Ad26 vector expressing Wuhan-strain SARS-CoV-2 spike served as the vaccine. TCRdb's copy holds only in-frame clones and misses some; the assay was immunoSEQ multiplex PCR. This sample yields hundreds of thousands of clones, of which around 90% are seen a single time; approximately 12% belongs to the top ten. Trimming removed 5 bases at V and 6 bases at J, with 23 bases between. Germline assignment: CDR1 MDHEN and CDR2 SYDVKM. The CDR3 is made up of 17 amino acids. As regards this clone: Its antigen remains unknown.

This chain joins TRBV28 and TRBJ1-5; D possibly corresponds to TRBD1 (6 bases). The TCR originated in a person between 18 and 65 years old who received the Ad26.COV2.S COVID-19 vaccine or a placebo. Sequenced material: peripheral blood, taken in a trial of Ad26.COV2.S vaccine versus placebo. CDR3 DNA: TGTGCCAGCAGTCCACAGGGATTTGAAAGGCTAGGTCAGCCCCAGCATTTT. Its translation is CASSPQGFERLGQPQHF.